These 4 T cell receptor beta chains came from one sample sequenced in a study of cytomegalovirus exposure and HLA in healthy donors. Primers included in the PCR were 60 Vbeta and 13 Jbeta primers. Some clones are missing from TCRdb's copy, which holds only in-frame ones; the method was immunoSEQ multiplex PCR. The data contain roughly 120,000 clones, approximately 80% of them singletons. Material for sequencing was PBMCs. Receptors were obtained from a woman aged 55-69 years in good health and CMV-seropositive.

J is TRBJ1-2 and V is TRBV5-8; tentative D call: TRBD1 (5 bases). V was pared by 1 base and J by 8 bases, with 9 bases between. This CDR3 region has 12 residues. Germline V CDR1 and CDR2: SGHTS, YDEGEE. The CDR3 loop is CASSLQGSGYTF. As DNA, the CDR3 is TGTGCCAGCAGCTTGCAGGGATCGGGCTACACCTTC.

The chain links TRBV19 to TRBJ2-4, with 8 bases aligning to TRBD1. The junction had 6 bases not matched to a gene; V was cut back by 4 bases and J by 1 base. This CDR3 comprises 16 residues. The germline V gene encodes CDR1 LNHDA and CDR2 SQIVND (reference sequence). The DNA for the CDR3 is TGTGCCAGTAGTAAAAATCGGGACAGGGCCAAAAACATTCAGTACTTC. The encoded protein is CASSKNRDRAKNIQYF.

There are a few counts of this clone. The rearrangement joins TRBV18 to TRBJ2-7, with 7 bases aligning to TRBD1. Germline CDR1 reads KGHSH; CDR2 reads LQKENI. This CDR3 is built from 17 residues. The ends lost 2 bases at V and 3 bases at J; junction bases unmatched: 13. The CDR3 nucleotides are TGTGCCAGCTCACCAAGAATACGGCAGGGGGAGTACTACGAGCAGTACTTC. Encoded protein: CASSPRIRQGEYYEQYF. The full variable domain, its missing parts supplied by reference TRBV18 and TRBJ2-7, is NAGVMQNPRHLVRRRGQEARLRCSPMKGHSHVYWYRQLPEEGLKFMVYLQKENIIDESGMPKERFSAEFPKEGPSILRIQQVVRGDSAAYFCASSPRIRQGEYYEQYFGPGTRLTVT.

The genes are TRBV30 and TRBJ1-1; D is unclear. V gave up 6 bases and J gave up 0 bases, with 8 bases separating them. Germline V gene data show CDR1 as GTSNPN and CDR2 as SVGIG (reference sequence). The CDR3 length is 12 residues. The CDR3 loop reads CACEALNTEAFF. The DNA for the CDR3 is TGTGCCTGCGAGGCGTTGAACACTGAAGCTTTCTTT.